This T cell receptor beta chain was recorded in a study of control samples from healthy donors and cancer patients (dated by TCRdb to 2020 to 2022). Turning to this clone: Its specific antigen is unknown. Per-nucleotide qualities are absent, and no much larger clonotype sits a single base away.

From cysteine to phenylalanine, the CDR3 is 17 amino acids long. Just CDR3 DNA is preserved here, 51 bases in frame from base 1. Compared with germline, V lacks 0 bases and J lacks 2 bases; bases without a gene match: 5. CDR1 SGHNT and CDR2 YYREEE were looked up in the germline V gene (reference sequence). The protocol used for the library was the immunoSEQ multiplex PCR assay. TCRdb re-hosts the immuneACCESS table, in-frame sequences only. Its copies lack some clones; in the studies checked, an unresolved V gene accounts for under half of them, and the cause for the rest is not known. Recorded for this sample are roughly 130,000 clones; just over 90% of them occurred a single time. The leading ten clones occupy about 1.5% of the sample.

In this chain, TRBV5-4 is recombined with TRBJ2-1, with TRBD2 identical over 10 junction bases. Input material: PBMCs. This TCR came from a man aged 45-60 years with head and neck cancer. The CDR3 has the sequence CASSLGSGGYAYNEQFF. The sequenced DNA: TGTGCCAGCAGCTTGGGTAGCGGGGGGTATGCCTACAATGAGCAGTTCTTC. Extended through the reference TRBV5-4 and TRBJ2-1 proteins, this CDR3 yields the full variable domain: ETGVTQSPTHLIKTRGQQVTLRCSSQSGHNTVSWYQQALGQGPQFIFQYYREEENGRGNFPPRFSGLQFPNYSSELNVNALELDDSALYLCASSLGSGGYAYNEQFFGPGTRLTVL.